Reported below is one T cell receptor (beta chain). The antigen it recognizes is unknown. There are no base qualities to consult, and no much larger clone falls within one base. The meaning of the sample's time point label: around 24 weeks on oral tofacitinib. The intended sense of this specimen's treatment or condition label: oral pan-JAK inhibitor, 5-10 mg twice daily. From alopecia areata patients, peripheral blood was collected along with lesional scalp punch biopsies. PBMCs were isolated by density centrifugation and stained for CD3, CD4 and CD8, and CD4+ and CD8+ T cells were sorted on a FACSAria. Libraries were built with the immunoSEQ multiplex PCR assay. RNA was extracted from all samples and reverse transcribed into cDNA, which served as template for TCR sequencing. SuperScript III was used for first-strand cDNA synthesis, primed with a 2:1 mix of oligo-dT and random hexamers. Amplification bias was assessed with a synthetic immune receptor repertoire, and residual bias was removed computationally. The study's own analysis went as follows. Raw reads were preprocessed to remove errors, and CDR3 was defined according to IMGT conventions as the region from the conserved cysteine to phenylalanine. Clonality was computed by normalizing Shannon entropy by log2 of the number of productive unique TCRs and subtracting the result from 1. Whether each scalp clone was CD4 or CD8 was inferred by checking scalp TCRbeta sequences against the CD4 and CD8 repertoires from sorted blood. Entries here come from immuneACCESS through TCRdb and include only in-frame sequences with V and J called. Some clones fail to appear in such tables; in the studies checked, an unresolved V gene covers under half of the shortfall, and the cause of the remainder is unknown. The V and J calls and the clone size are those of that table, but D and trimming were determined from the DNA. The sample yields about 200,000 clones; over 45% were counted once. The ten largest make up about 5.5% of the sample.

These data come from a study of CD8+ T cells in alopecia areata (dated 2018 in TCRdb). With respect to the entire study: The treated patients, all with moderate-to-severe alopecia areata, were enrolled in an open-label pilot trial of oral tofacitinib given at 5 to 10 mg twice daily. Tofacitinib was given for 6 to 18 months, followed by 6 months of follow-up off drug to assess delayed response and recurrence. For the treated patients, the SALT score, which quantifies what percentage of scalp surface area is affected, served as the measure of disease severity. To study T cell clonal expansion in alopecia areata, the researchers applied high-throughput TCRbeta sequencing to both the C3H/HeJ mouse model and human patients. On the human side, TCRbeta sequencing was run on scalp tissue and on sorted CD4+ and CD8+ peripheral blood T cells from healthy controls and from alopecia areata patients with either patchy or totalis/universalis disease. Tofacitinib-treated patients had biopsies at baseline and at 4 and 24 weeks of treatment, with a later scalp biopsy in several patients. Scalp clonality was compared among normal scalp (n=4), patchy alopecia areata scalp (n=8), and alopecia totalis/universalis scalp (n=8). RNA was obtained with the PAXgene miRNA kit for fixed scalp, the miRNeasy kit for PBMCs, and the RNeasy kit for mouse skin. TCRbeta CDR3 regions were amplified by immunoSEQ multiplex PCR with 35 Vbeta forward and 13 Jbeta reverse primers.

General conclusions and limits of the study: Higher clonality and more expanded CD8+ clones were observed in lesional scalp than in normal scalp, particularly in alopecia totalis/universalis, a finding suggestive of antigenic drive. Tofacitinib significantly lowered scalp clonality and the number of expanded CD8+ clones among the top 100 scalp clones. Resident alphabeta T cells in normal human skin are also sequenced, complicating scalp TCR repertoire analysis, unlike mouse skin dominated by gammadelta T cells. Many expanded lesional clones persisted in scalp and blood during tofacitinib treatment, which may partly explain relapse after stopping treatment. The treated cohort was small, with a single nonresponder, so links between baseline CD8+ expansion and response need larger studies. TCR sequences shared between patients were less clear than in mice, possibly partly because of HLA diversity in the patient population.

The clonotype was recovered from a human donor with alopecia areata. The input for sequencing was CD4+ T cells sorted from blood, taken at week 24, from a patient treated with tofacitinib.

The CDR3 corresponds to CASSPRGKTQYF. In nucleotide form, the sequence is TGTGCCAGCAGCCCCCGGGGGAAGACCCAGTACTTC. The rearrangement combines TRBV9 with TRBJ2-5; matching of 6 bases hints at TRBD2 as the D gene. V is clipped by 4 bases and J by 6 bases, and the sequence between their germline boundaries is 10 bases long. Taken from cysteine to phenylalanine, the CDR3 has 12 residues. Only the CDR3 region is kept as DNA, spanning 36 bases read in frame from base 1. In the germline V gene, CDR1 corresponds to SGDLS and CDR2 to YYNGEE.